Below, 9 T cell receptor beta chains from the same sample are listed, as sequenced in a study of shared clonotypes between healthy human individuals. Assay: immunoSEQ multiplex PCR; the TCRdb copy retains only in-frame clones and omits some. Here the sample spans 640,000 or so clones, about two thirds being singletons. Sequenced: memory CD4+ T cells sorted from blood. The sample's subset: CD45RA-negative fraction. The receptors shown here come from a woman aged 25-40 years in good health.

The V call is TRBV6-1, the J call TRBJ2-7, with a possible D match to TRBD1 (6 bases). CDR3 length: 12 amino acids. Trimming left V 0 bases short and J 11 bases short, with 11 bases between. Germline V lookup: CDR1 MNHNS, CDR2 SASEGT. CDR3 nucleotides: TGTGCCAGCAGTGAAGCGCCCAGGGGAAAGTACTTC. Its translation: CASSEAPRGKYF.

This clone was counted once. This sequence joins TRBV28 and TRBJ2-7; 9 bases align to TRBD1. The CDR3 loop spans 12 amino acids. Germline CDR1 and CDR2: MDHEN and SYDVKM. V dropped 7 bases and J dropped 7; count of bases not matched to a gene: 5. The CDR3 DNA reads TGTGCCAGCACCTACAGGGGGCGAGAGCAGTACTTC. Translating gives CASTYRGREQYF.

This chain joins TRBV18 and TRBJ2-5; D perhaps matches TRBD2 (6 bases). Germline V gene sequence: CDR1 KGHSH, CDR2 LQKENI. CDR3 size: 13 residues. The V gene lost 3 bases and the J gene lost 7 bases, with 12 bases spanning the gap. CDR3 protein: CASSPGLHGTQYF. Here the CDR3 DNA reads TGTGCCAGCTCACCGGGACTCCATGGGACCCAGTACTTC.

This rearrangement joins TRBV11-2 to TRBJ1-2; D is possibly TRBD1 (5 bases). Germline CDR1 and CDR2: SGHAT and FQNNGV. V lost 2 bases, J lost 9 bases, and 10 bases lay in between. The CDR3 loop spans 12 amino acids. The CDR3 bases are TGTGCCAGCAGCTTACAGGGTTGGAGCTACACCTTC. Residues: CASSLQGWSYTF.

V is TRBV19 and J is TRBJ1-3, with D possibly matching TRBD1 (5 bases). The CDR3 covers 14 residues. Deletions cut 6 bases from V and 0 bases from J, with 9 bases between. Germline loops: CDR1 LNHDA, CDR2 SQIVND (reference sequence). The CDR3 DNA reads as TGTGCCAGTAGCCAGGGTTTCTCTGGAAACACCATATATTTT. Protein sequence: CASSQGFSGNTIYF.

The chain carries TRBV2 and TRBJ2-3; 7 bases match TRBD1. V shed 4 bases and J 0 bases; nucleotides not matched to a gene: 7. The CDR3 runs 16 residues. Per germline, CDR1 SNHLY and CDR2 FYNNEI. CDR3 in amino acids: CASSVGRGFSTDTQYF. DNA of the CDR3: TGTGCCAGCAGTGTGGGCAGGGGGTTTAGCACAGATACGCAGTATTTT.

The chain uses TRBV5-1 and TRBJ2-3, with a weak D call TRBD2 (6 bases). This CDR3 has 14 residues. The germline V gene has CDR1 SGHRS and CDR2 YFSETQ. V was cut by 6 bases and J by 6 bases, with 17 bases left in between. The CDR3 here is CASTTWRDGDTQYF. CDR3 DNA sequence: TGCGCCAGCACCACTTGGAGGGACGGCGATACGCAGTATTTT. Full variable domain (outside the CDR3, taken from reference TRBV5-1 and TRBJ2-3): KAGVTQTPRYLIKTRGQQVTLSCSPISGHRSVSWYQQTPGQGLQFLFEYFSETQRNKGNFPGRFSGRQFSNSRSEMNVSTLELGDSALYLCASTTWRDGDTQYFGPGTRLTVL.

Note on this clone: Other nucleotide sequences from this sample produce the same CDR3. This chain connects TRBV5-6 to TRBJ2-5, with a tentative D call TRBD1 (7 bases). CDR3 length: 13 residues. From germline, CDR1 is SGHDT and CDR2 YYEEEE. Trimming pared 2 bases from V and 5 bases from J, leaving 10 bases between. The CDR3 region is CASSFSGGETQYF. Here the CDR3 DNA reads TGTGCCAGCAGCTTTTCAGGGGGGGAGACCCAGTACTTC.

The rearrangement links TRBV5-1 to TRBJ2-7; 7 nucleotides align to TRBD1. The CDR3 is made up of 17 amino acids. Trimming at V came to 4 bases and at J to 2 bases, leaving 15 bases not matched to a gene. Germline V gene data show CDR1 as SGHRS and CDR2 as YFSETQ. CDR3: CASSVQGPNIYPYEQYF. In DNA form, the CDR3 reads TGCGCCAGCAGCGTACAGGGGCCCAACATCTATCCCTACGAGCAGTACTTC.